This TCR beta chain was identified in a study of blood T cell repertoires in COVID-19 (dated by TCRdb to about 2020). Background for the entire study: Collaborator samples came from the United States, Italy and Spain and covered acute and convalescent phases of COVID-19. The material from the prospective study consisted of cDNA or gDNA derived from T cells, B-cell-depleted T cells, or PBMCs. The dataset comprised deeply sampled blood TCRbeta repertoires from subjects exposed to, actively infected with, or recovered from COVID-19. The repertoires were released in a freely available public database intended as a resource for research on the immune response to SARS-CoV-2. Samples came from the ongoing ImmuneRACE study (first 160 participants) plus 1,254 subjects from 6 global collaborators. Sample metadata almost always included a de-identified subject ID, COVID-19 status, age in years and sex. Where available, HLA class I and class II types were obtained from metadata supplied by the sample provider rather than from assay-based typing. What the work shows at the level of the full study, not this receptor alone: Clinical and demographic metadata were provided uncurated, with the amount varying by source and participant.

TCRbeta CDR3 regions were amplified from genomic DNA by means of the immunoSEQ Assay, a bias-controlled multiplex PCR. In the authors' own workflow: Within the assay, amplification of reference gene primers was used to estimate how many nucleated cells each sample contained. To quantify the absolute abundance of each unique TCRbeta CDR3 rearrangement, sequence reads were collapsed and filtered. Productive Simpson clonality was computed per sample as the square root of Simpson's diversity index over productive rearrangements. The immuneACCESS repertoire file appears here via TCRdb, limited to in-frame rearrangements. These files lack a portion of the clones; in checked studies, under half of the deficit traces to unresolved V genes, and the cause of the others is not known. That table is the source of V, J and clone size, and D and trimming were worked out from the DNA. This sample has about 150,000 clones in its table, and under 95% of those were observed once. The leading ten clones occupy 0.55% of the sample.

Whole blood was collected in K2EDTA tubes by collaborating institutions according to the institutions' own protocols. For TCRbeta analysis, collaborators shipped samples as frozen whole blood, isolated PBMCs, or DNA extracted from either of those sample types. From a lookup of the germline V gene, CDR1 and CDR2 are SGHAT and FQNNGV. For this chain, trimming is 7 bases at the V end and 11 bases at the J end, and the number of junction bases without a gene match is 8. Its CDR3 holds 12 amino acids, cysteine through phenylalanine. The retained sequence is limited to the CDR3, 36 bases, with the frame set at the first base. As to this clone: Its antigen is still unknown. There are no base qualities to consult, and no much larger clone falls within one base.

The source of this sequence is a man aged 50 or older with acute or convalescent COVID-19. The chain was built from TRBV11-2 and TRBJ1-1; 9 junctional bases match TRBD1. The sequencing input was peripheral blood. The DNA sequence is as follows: TGTGCCAGCAATAACAGGGGGCGCGAGGCTTTCTTT. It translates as CASNNRGREAFF.